This entry lists 32 T cell receptor beta chains sequenced from one sample in a study of identical twins. TCRdb analysed the 5' RACE reads with MiXCR anew, one entry per CDR3 protein. Of roughly 1,500,000 distinct CDR3 sequences listed, less than 35% were seen once; the top ten hold around 0.25%. The sequencing input was cord blood. Every receptor here comes from a newborn girl in good health.

This clonotype appeared a few times. The chain carries TRBV6-1 and TRBJ1-5; D ambiguous. The CDR3 consists of 13 residues. Per germline, CDR1 MNHNS and CDR2 SASEGT. V lost 2 bases, J lost 7 bases, and 9 bases lay in between. This CDR3 reads CASSEMEGQPQHF. CDR3 DNA sequence: TGTGCCAGCAGTGAAATGGAGGGACAGCCCCAGCATTTT.

This chain links TRBV27 with TRBJ2-2; the D gene is possibly TRBD1 (6 bases). CDR3 length: 15 residues. Trimming removed 5 bases at V and 0 bases at J, with 10 bases between. Germline CDR1 reads MNHEY; CDR2 reads SMNVEV (reference sequence). The CDR3 loop reads CASSTRQANTGELFF. For the CDR3, the DNA is TGTGCCAGCAGTACCAGACAGGCGAACACCGGGGAGCTGTTTTTT.

This clonotype was seen many times. V is TRBV27 and J is TRBJ2-3; 10 nucleotides line up with TRBD1. From germline, CDR1 is MNHEY and CDR2 SMNVEV (reference sequence). CDR3 size: 14 residues. Losses at the gene ends were 8 bases for V and 5 bases for J; bases not matched to a gene: 7. The CDR3 loop is CASARDRGRDTQYF. The CDR3, as DNA: TGTGCCAGCGCTCGGGACAGGGGAAGAGATACGCAGTATTTT.

This clonotype was seen a few times. The rearrangement uses TRBV6-1 and TRBJ2-3; TRBD2 is a possible D gene (5 bases). Per germline, CDR1 MNHNS and CDR2 SASEGT. There are 13 residues in the CDR3. With 5 bases removed from V and 6 bases from J, the gap between germline ends came to 12 bases. The CDR3 region is CASSPGRRDTQYF. CDR3 nucleotides: TGTGCCAGCAGTCCCGGCCGGAGGGATACGCAGTATTTT.

This clonotype was counted at least ten times. This chain connects TRBV11-2 to TRBJ1-1; a weak D match, TRBD1 (5 bases). CDR1 and CDR2 (germline): SGHAT, FQNNGV. Trimming cost V 7 bases and J 1 base, with 10 bases left between them. This CDR3 has 13 amino acids. The CDR3: CASTPGGNTEAFF. The CDR3 region has the DNA TGTGCCAGCACCCCGGGGGGGAACACTGAAGCTTTCTTT.

This clonotype was counted only a few times. The chain employs TRBV12-3 or TRBV12-4 and TRBJ1-1; D gene unclear. Trimming removed 1 base at V and 10 bases at J, with 10 bases between. This CDR3 contains 12 residues. CDR3 sequence (DNA): TGTGCCAGCAGTTTAGGCCTGGCCGGAGCTTTCTTT. Translating gives CASSLGLAGAFF.

The V call is TRBV5-1, the J call TRBJ2-3, with unresolved D. The CDR3 spans 15 residues. V gave up 0 bases and J gave up 0 bases, with 8 bases separating them. Per the germline V gene, CDR1 is SGHRS and CDR2 is YFSETQ. In DNA form, the CDR3 reads TGCGCCAGCAGCTTGGTCATAACTAGCACAGATACGCAGTATTTT. This codes for CASSLVITSTDTQYF.

This clonotype was seen a handful of times. J is TRBJ2-3 and V is TRBV7-2; 9 nucleotides line up with TRBD1. Trimming removed 4 bases from V and 1 base from J; junction bases left unmatched: 6. The CDR3 is made up of 16 amino acids. Germline CDR1 SGHTA, CDR2 FQGNSA. The CDR3 DNA reads TGTGCCAGCAGCTCCTACAGGGGGCGCGGCACAGATACGCAGTATTTT. It translates to CASSSYRGRGTDTQYF.

This clonotype was seen more than once but under ten times. The chain carries TRBV10-2 and TRBJ2-3; 8 bases fit TRBD1. V lost 4 bases to trimming and J lost 0 bases; unmatched junction nucleotides: 9. The germline V gene has CDR1 WSHSY and CDR2 SAAADI. This CDR3 comprises 17 residues. The CDR3 DNA sequence: TGCGCCAGCAGTGTCCCTAAACAGGGGGATAGCACAGATACGCAGTATTTT. It specifies CASSVPKQGDSTDTQYF.

This chain links TRBV24-1 with TRBJ2-3; TRBD1 or TRBD2 may be the D gene (6 bases each). The germline V and J ends were trimmed by 6 bases and 5 bases, with 11 bases remaining between them. The CDR3 contains 13 residues. Looked up from germline, CDR1 is KGHDR and CDR2 is SFDVKD. This CDR3 is CATSSEGGDTQYF. CDR3 nucleotides: TGTGCCACCAGTAGTGAGGGGGGAGATACGCAGTATTTT.

The chain recombines TRBV19 with TRBJ1-2; no definite D call. This CDR3 contains 12 residues. Per germline, CDR1 LNHDA and CDR2 SQIVND (reference sequence). Trimming took 7 bases from V and 4 from J, leaving 10 bases between them. In DNA, the CDR3 is TGTGCCAGTAACCCAGGACGCTATGGCTACACCTTC. Amino acids: CASNPGRYGYTF.

The genes are TRBV7-9 and TRBJ1-4; TRBD1 agrees at 11 bases. Unmatched junction bases numbered 11, after V lost 6 bases and J lost 8 bases. This CDR3 comprises 16 residues. Germline V lookup: CDR1 SEHNR, CDR2 FQNEAQ (reference sequence). The CDR3 loop is CASRPGQGAPKEKLFF. In DNA form, the CDR3 reads TGTGCCAGCAGACCAGGACAGGGGGCCCCAAAGGAAAAACTGTTTTTT.

This clonotype was detected only a few times. The chain carries TRBV28 and TRBJ2-3; TRBD2 matches at 8 bases. With V trimmed by 6 bases and J by 2 bases, 10 bases remained unmatched. Germline CDR1 reads MDHEN; CDR2 reads SYDVKM. CDR3 length: 16 residues. This CDR3 is CASSSRLALNTDTQYF. In DNA, the CDR3 is TGTGCCAGCAGCTCCAGACTAGCGTTAAACACAGATACGCAGTATTTT. Complete variable domain (other parts from reference TRBV28 and TRBJ2-3): DVKVTQSSRYLVKRTGEKVFLECVQDMDHENMFWYRQDPGLGLRLIYFSYDVKMKEKGDIPEGYSVSREKKERFSLILESASTNQTSMYLCASSSRLALNTDTQYFGPGTRLTVL.

The chain joins TRBV5-1 to TRBJ2-7; 8 nucleotides match TRBD1. CDR1 and CDR2 from the germline V gene are SGHRS and YFSETQ. The CDR3 extends over 17 amino acids. The ends lost 4 bases at V and 7 bases at J; junction bases unmatched: 19. CDR3 sequence reads: CASSERTGMSSYNEQYF. The CDR3 DNA follows: TGCGCCAGCAGCGAACGGACAGGGATGAGCTCCTACAATGAGCAGTACTTC.

The table lists this clonotype with a few counts. The rearrangement joins TRBV12-3 or TRBV12-4 to TRBJ2-3; D possibly matches TRBD1 or TRBD2 (5 bases each). This CDR3 is built from 12 residues. The ends were cut back, 6 bases at V and 6 bases at J, with 10 bases in the middle. The chain's CDR3 is CASSKWGDTQYF. Written as DNA, the CDR3 is TGTGCCAGCAGCAAGTGGGGGGATACGCAGTATTTT.

The CDR3 region is CASSLRQGLAYEQYF. DNA of the CDR3: TGTGCCAGCAGTTTAAGACAGGGGTTGGCCTACGAGCAGTACTTC. The V and J genes are TRBV27 and TRBJ2-7, with 8 nucleotides matching TRBD1. V was clipped by 2 bases and J by 2 bases; unmatched bases: 5. This CDR3 has 15 residues. Germline V CDR1 and CDR2: MNHEY, SMNVEV (reference sequence).

The chain carries TRBV5-1 and TRBJ2-7; TRBD2 matches at 10 bases. This CDR3 is built from 16 residues. Germline V CDR1 and CDR2: SGHRS, YFSETQ. Trimming removed 0 bases from V and 7 bases from J; junction bases left unmatched: 10. The CDR3: CASSLGAGGFGNEQYF. Here the CDR3 DNA reads TGCGCCAGCAGCTTGGGAGCGGGAGGGTTCGGCAATGAGCAGTACTTC.

The J gene is TRBJ1-1, the V gene TRBV20-1; D not resolved. The germline V gene has CDR1 DFQATT and CDR2 SNEGSKA (reference sequence). The CDR3 has 11 residues. V was clipped by 5 bases and J by 7 bases, with 11 bases between them. Here the CDR3 DNA reads TGCAGTGCTGACCTCCGAAGTGAAGCTTTCTTT. Its translation: CSADLRSEAFF.

This clonotype was seen a handful of times. The chain couples TRBV21-1 to TRBJ2-4; whether TRBD2, the table's D call, matches the DNA was not checked. TRBV21-1 is a pseudogene. The CDR3 runs 18 residues. The CDR3 here is CASSRTSGGSLAKNIQYF. CDR3 DNA: TGTGCCAGCAGCAGGACTAGCGGGGGATCCCTAGCCAAAAACATTCAGTACTTC.

This clonotype came up a few times. The chain couples TRBV20-1 to TRBJ1-4, with D unresolved. Looked up from germline, CDR1 is DFQATT and CDR2 is SNEGSKA (reference sequence). There are 15 residues in the CDR3. V was trimmed by 0 bases and J by 7 bases, leaving 15 bases between them. Written as DNA, the CDR3 is TGCAGTGCTAGAGATCTGTATGGGTCTCTTGAAAAACTGTTTTTT. Its translation is CSARDLYGSLEKLFF.

This clonotype was seen more than once but under ten times. CDR3 bases: TGTGCCAGCAGTTTAGGAGGGGCCAGGGTGGAGTACACCTTC. It translates to CASSLGGARVEYTF. This chain uses TRBV12-3 or TRBV12-4 with TRBJ1-2; D possibly corresponds to TRBD1 (5 bases). V lost 1 base, J lost 11 bases, and 17 bases lay in between. The CDR3 runs to 14 residues.

The rearrangement uses TRBV11-2 and TRBJ2-1; D perhaps matches TRBD2 (6 bases). Trimming removed 4 bases from V and 7 bases from J, with 20 bases in between. Germline V CDR1 and CDR2: SGHAT, FQNNGV. The CDR3 is 16 amino acids. Written as DNA, the CDR3 is TGTGCCAGCAGCTATAGCGGCCTACCCACCGGAAATGAGCAGTTCTTC. It encodes CASSYSGLPTGNEQFF.

V and J are TRBV7-2 and TRBJ1-5; D not resolved. This CDR3 comprises 14 residues. V was pared by 0 bases and J by 5 bases, with 8 bases between. From germline, CDR1 is SGHTA and CDR2 FQGNSA. The CDR3 DNA is TGTGCCAGCAGCTTAGCAGATTCTGATCAGCCCCAGCATTTT. Its translation is CASSLADSDQPQHF. The full variable domain, its missing parts supplied by reference TRBV7-2 and TRBJ1-5, is GAGVSQSPSNKVTEKGKDVELRCDPISGHTALYWYRQSLGQGLEFLIYFQGNSAPDKSGLPSDRFSAERTGGSVSTLTIQRTQQEDSAVYLCASSLADSDQPQHFGDGTRLSIL.

The chain combines TRBV18 with TRBJ2-7; TRBD2 agrees at 12 bases. Germline V gives CDR1 KGHSH, CDR2 LQKENI. J lost 7 bases, V lost 3 bases, and 13 bases had no gene match. The CDR3 spans 17 residues. In DNA, the CDR3 is TGTGCCAGCTCACCCGTTCCTAGCGGGAGGGCCTACAATGAGCAGTACTTC. It encodes CASSPVPSGRAYNEQYF. The variable domain in full, completed from reference TRBV18 and TRBJ2-7, reads NAGVMQNPRHLVRRRGQEARLRCSPMKGHSHVYWYRQLPEEGLKFMVYLQKENIIDESGMPKERFSAEFPKEGPSILRIQQVVRGDSAAYFCASSPVPSGRAYNEQYFGPGTRLTVT.

This rearrangement joins TRBV30 to TRBJ2-4; D call uncertain. Trimming removed 2 bases from V and 2 bases from J, with 7 bases in between. CDR1 GTSNPN and CDR2 SVGIG come from the germline V gene (reference sequence). The CDR3 totals 13 residues. CDR3 residues: CAWSRQPKNIQYF. The DNA of the CDR3 is TGTGCCTGGAGTCGGCAGCCCAAAAACATTCAGTACTTC.

This chain uses TRBV25-1 with TRBJ2-4; D ambiguous. The V and J ends lost 1 base and 0 bases respectively, with 7 bases between them. Germline lookup yields CDR1 MGHDK and CDR2 SYGVNS. The CDR3 loop spans 15 amino acids. CDR3: CASSESTLAKNIQYF. In DNA, the CDR3 is TGTGCCAGCAGTGAATCGACCCTAGCCAAAAACATTCAGTACTTC.

This clonotype was seen more than once but under ten times. The junction does not match germline at one end; this may be a read error. CDR3 sequence reads: CASSWTATQYF. Here the CDR3 DNA reads TGTGCCAGCTCCTGGACAGCTACGCAGTATTTT. The V gene is TRBV25-1, the J gene TRBJ2-3; the D gene is possibly TRBD1 (6 bases). The CDR3 sequence is 11 residues long. The germline V gene encodes CDR1 MGHDK and CDR2 SYGVNS.

The chain recombines TRBV6-6 with TRBJ2-1; 10 bases are a match to TRBD2. V gave up 2 bases and J gave up 9 bases; unmatched junction bases: 4. Looked up from germline, CDR1 is MNHNY and CDR2 is SVGAGI (reference sequence). The CDR3 is 14 residues long. This CDR3 is CASSYLAGDSEQFF. DNA of the CDR3: TGTGCCAGCAGTTACCTAGCGGGAGATAGTGAGCAGTTCTTC.

This clonotype was counted only a few times. The V call is TRBV4-2, the J call TRBJ2-3, with D perhaps TRBD2 (5 bases). The CDR3 sequence is 16 residues long. CDR1 is LGHNA, CDR2 YNFKEQ, per germline. V lost 0 bases, J lost 1 base, and 11 bases lay in between. The CDR3 loop reads CASSQESGLGTDTQYF. The CDR3 DNA reads as TGTGCCAGCAGCCAAGAATCGGGATTGGGCACAGATACGCAGTATTTT.

This clonotype was recorded once. A much larger clonotype is one base distant, so this may be a read error. The chain employs TRBV12-3 or TRBV12-4 and TRBJ2-5, with D hard to call. V lost 6 bases to trimming and J lost 11 bases, with 22 bases between them. There are 14 residues in the CDR3. As DNA, the CDR3 is TGTGCCAGCAGACTCGAGTTCGGGTACAATGAGCAGTACTTC. Translation gives CASRLEFGYNEQYF.

The rearrangement joins TRBV18 to TRBJ2-7; 9 nucleotides agree with TRBD1. V lost 0 bases, J lost 4 bases, and 4 bases stayed unmatched. This CDR3 comprises 15 residues. Germline-derived CDR1 and CDR2 are KGHSH and LQKENI. CDR3 amino acids: CASSPPYGQGYEQYF. The CDR3 DNA sequence: TGTGCCAGCTCACCACCTTACGGACAGGGGTACGAGCAGTACTTC. The complete variable domain, with remaining parts taken from reference TRBV18 and TRBJ2-7, reads NAGVMQNPRHLVRRRGQEARLRCSPMKGHSHVYWYRQLPEEGLKFMVYLQKENIIDESGMPKERFSAEFPKEGPSILRIQQVVRGDSAAYFCASSPPYGQGYEQYFGPGTRLTVT.

This clonotype was counted many times. The V and J genes are TRBV3-1 and TRBJ2-5; 7 nucleotides agree with TRBD1. The CDR3 has 14 amino acids. The ends lost 6 bases at V and 2 bases at J; junction bases unmatched: 6. CDR1 is LGHDT, CDR2 YNNKEL, per germline (reference sequence). In DNA, the CDR3 is TGTGCCAGCAGACCCGACAGGGCTCAAGAGACCCAGTACTTC. It yields the protein CASRPDRAQETQYF.